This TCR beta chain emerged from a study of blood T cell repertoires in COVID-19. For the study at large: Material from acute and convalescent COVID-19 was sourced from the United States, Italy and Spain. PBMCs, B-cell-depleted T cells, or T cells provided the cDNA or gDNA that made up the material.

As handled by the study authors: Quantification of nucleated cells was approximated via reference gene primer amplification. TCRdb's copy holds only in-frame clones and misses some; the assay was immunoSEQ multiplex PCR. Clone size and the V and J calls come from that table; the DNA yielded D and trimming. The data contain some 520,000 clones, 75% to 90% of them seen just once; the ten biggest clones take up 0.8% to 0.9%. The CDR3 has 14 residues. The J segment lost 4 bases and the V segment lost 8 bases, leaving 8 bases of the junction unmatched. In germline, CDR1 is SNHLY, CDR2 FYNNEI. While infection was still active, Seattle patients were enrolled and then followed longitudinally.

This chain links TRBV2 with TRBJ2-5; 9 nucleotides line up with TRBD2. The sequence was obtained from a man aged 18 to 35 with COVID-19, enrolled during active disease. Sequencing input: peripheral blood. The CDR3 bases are TGTGCCAGCTGGATTAGCGGGAGACCAGAGACCCAGTACTTC. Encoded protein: CASWISGRPETQYF.